This is a list of T cell receptor beta chains from one sample in a study of shared clonotypes between healthy human individuals. TCRdb's table, derived via immunoSEQ multiplex PCR, lists solely in-frame clones and lacks some. This table holds some 800,000 clones, 85% to 95% found once. The sequencing input was naive CD8+ T cells sorted from blood. These receptors all stem from a man aged 30 to 39 in good health. Each CDR3 is given with its conserved first and last residue. Fields, in order: V gene, clone size, D gene, J gene, CDR3 protein, CDR3 DNA. The D gene is left open where the match is weak. Part of the rows lack a size; the others show once, few, many or a class for expanded clones.

v_call: TRBV5-1; clone_size: NA; d_call: NA; j_call: TRBJ2-7; cdr3_aa: CASSLASGFLSEQYF; cdr3_nt: TGCGCCAGCAGCTTGGCCAGTGGGTTTTTGAGTGAGCAGTACTTC
v_call: TRBV28; clone_size: NA; d_call: TRBD2; j_call: TRBJ2-1; cdr3_aa: CASRTSGRSHNEQFF; cdr3_nt: TGTGCCAGCCGGACTAGCGGGAGGTCCCACAATGAGCAGTTCTTC
v_call: TRBV7-9; clone_size: NA; d_call: NA; j_call: TRBJ2-1; cdr3_aa: CASSLVLAPLYNEQFF; cdr3_nt: TGTGCCAGCAGCTTAGTGCTAGCGCCTCTTTACAATGAGCAGTTCTTC
v_call: TRBV15; clone_size: NA; d_call: NA; j_call: TRBJ1-1; cdr3_aa: CATSRAVIGTEAFF; cdr3_nt: TGTGCCACCAGCAGGGCCGTAATCGGCACTGAAGCTTTCTTT
v_call: TRBV12-5; clone_size: NA; d_call: NA; j_call: TRBJ2-2; cdr3_aa: CASGSRPGELFF; cdr3_nt: TGTGCTAGTGGTTCTCGCCCCGGGGAGCTGTTTTTT
v_call: TRBV7-9; clone_size: few; d_call: TRBD2; j_call: TRBJ2-7; cdr3_aa: CASSLVSAGIYEQYF; cdr3_nt: TGTGCCAGCAGCTTGGTGTCAGCGGGGATTTACGAGCAGTACTTC
v_call: TRBV7-8; clone_size: NA; d_call: TRBD2; j_call: TRBJ2-5; cdr3_aa: CASRGYRTSGSWETQYF; cdr3_nt: TGTGCCAGCAGGGGCTACCGGACTAGCGGGAGCTGGGAGACCCAGTACTTC
v_call: TRBV15; clone_size: once; d_call: NA; j_call: TRBJ1-3; cdr3_aa: CATSRDRSSGNTIYF; cdr3_nt: TGTGCCACCAGCAGAGATAGGAGCTCTGGAAACACCATATATTTT
v_call: TRBV9; clone_size: NA; d_call: NA; j_call: TRBJ2-7; cdr3_aa: CASSDDTYEQYF; cdr3_nt: TGTGCCAGCAGCGACGATACCTACGAGCAGTACTTC
v_call: TRBV4-2; clone_size: NA; d_call: NA; j_call: TRBJ2-1; cdr3_aa: CASSQVRRSSGRSNEQFF; cdr3_nt: TGTGCCAGCAGCCAAGTTCGGCGGTCGAGCGGGCGGAGCAATGAGCAGTTCTTC
v_call: TRBV7-9; clone_size: few; d_call: NA; j_call: TRBJ2-3; cdr3_aa: CASSLSGAGTDTQYF; cdr3_nt: TGTGCCAGCAGCTTATCGGGAGCGGGCACAGATACGCAGTATTTT
v_call: TRBV5-5; clone_size: NA; d_call: TRBD1; j_call: TRBJ2-5; cdr3_aa: CASSFGQAQETQYF; cdr3_nt: TGTGCCAGCAGCTTTGGACAGGCCCAAGAGACCCAGTACTTC
v_call: TRBV7-9; clone_size: NA; d_call: TRBD2; j_call: TRBJ2-3; cdr3_aa: CASSILYPREGLADTQYF; cdr3_nt: TGTGCCAGCAGCATTCTTTATCCGCGGGAGGGCCTGGCAGATACGCAGTATTTT
v_call: TRBV6-1; clone_size: NA; d_call: NA; j_call: TRBJ1-2; cdr3_aa: CASSEDSRIDYGYTF; cdr3_nt: TGTGCCAGCAGTGAAGACAGTCGGATCGACTATGGCTACACCTTC
v_call: TRBV4-3; clone_size: NA; d_call: TRBD1; j_call: TRBJ1-4; cdr3_aa: CASSFDRGDEKLFF; cdr3_nt: TGCGCCAGCAGTTTTGACAGGGGGGACGAAAAACTGTTTTTT
v_call: TRBV15; clone_size: NA; d_call: NA; j_call: TRBJ2-5; cdr3_aa: CATSKRTEETQYF; cdr3_nt: TGTGCCACCAGCAAAAGGACAGAAGAGACCCAGTACTTC
v_call: TRBV7-2; clone_size: once; d_call: NA; j_call: TRBJ1-5; cdr3_aa: CASSLGRGGSRNQPQHF; cdr3_nt: TGTGCCAGCAGCTTAGGGAGGGGGGGTTCTCGCAATCAGCCCCAGCATTTT
v_call: TRBV7-8; clone_size: NA; d_call: TRBD1; j_call: TRBJ2-1; cdr3_aa: CASSAPRDRGLDEQFF; cdr3_nt: TGTGCCAGCAGCGCCCCCAGGGACAGGGGTCTGGATGAGCAGTTCTTC
v_call: TRBV29-1; clone_size: NA; d_call: NA; j_call: TRBJ2-3; cdr3_aa: CSVGDSRDTQYF; cdr3_nt: TGCAGCGTGGGCGACTCGAGAGATACGCAGTATTTT
v_call: TRBV5-1; clone_size: NA; d_call: NA; j_call: TRBJ2-5; cdr3_aa: CASSFRGQEQETQYF; cdr3_nt: TGCGCCAGCAGCTTCCGCGGGCAGGAACAAGAGACCCAGTACTTC
v_call: TRBV11-3; clone_size: NA; d_call: NA; j_call: TRBJ2-7; cdr3_aa: CASSLDPASVDEQYF; cdr3_nt: TGTGCCAGCAGCTTAGATCCGGCTAGCGTCGACGAGCAGTACTTC
v_call: TRBV29-1; clone_size: NA; d_call: TRBD1; j_call: TRBJ2-7; cdr3_aa: CSAGTGSYEQYF; cdr3_nt: TGCAGCGCCGGGACAGGATCTTACGAGCAGTACTTC
v_call: TRBV11-2; clone_size: NA; d_call: TRBD1; j_call: TRBJ2-7; cdr3_aa: CASSRWRARDRASYEQYF; cdr3_nt: TGTGCCAGCAGCCGCTGGAGGGCACGGGACAGGGCCTCCTACGAGCAGTACTTC
v_call: TRBV7-9; clone_size: NA; d_call: NA; j_call: TRBJ2-7; cdr3_aa: CASTPGVAETYEQYF; cdr3_nt: TGTGCCAGCACCCCCGGGGTAGCTGAAACCTACGAGCAGTACTTC
v_call: TRBV9; clone_size: NA; d_call: NA; j_call: TRBJ2-7; cdr3_aa: CASSGGSGEQYF; cdr3_nt: TGTGCCAGCAGCGGAGGGTCTGGCGAGCAGTACTTC
v_call: TRBV7-2; clone_size: NA; d_call: NA; j_call: TRBJ2-5; cdr3_aa: CASGGALGQYF; cdr3_nt: TGTGCCAGCGGCGGGGCCCTAGGGCAGTACTTC
v_call: TRBV15; clone_size: NA; d_call: TRBD1; j_call: TRBJ2-7; cdr3_aa: CATSRETGGYEQYF; cdr3_nt: TGTGCCACCAGCAGAGAGACAGGGGGCTACGAGCAGTACTTC
v_call: TRBV15; clone_size: NA; d_call: NA; j_call: TRBJ2-7; cdr3_aa: CATSRGGTLYEQYF; cdr3_nt: TGTGCCACCAGCAGAGGTGGGACTCTCTACGAGCAGTACTTC
v_call: TRBV10-1; clone_size: NA; d_call: NA; j_call: TRBJ2-7; cdr3_aa: CASSAQGGLFYEQYF; cdr3_nt: TGCGCCAGCAGTGCTCAAGGGGGTCTCTTCTACGAGCAGTACTTC
v_call: TRBV9; clone_size: NA; d_call: NA; j_call: TRBJ2-4; cdr3_aa: CASSVEDTGGNIQYF; cdr3_nt: TGTGCCAGCAGCGTAGAGGATACCGGTGGTAACATTCAGTACTTC
v_call: TRBV11-3; clone_size: NA; d_call: NA; j_call: TRBJ2-2; cdr3_aa: CASTYRTTNTGELFF; cdr3_nt: TGTGCCAGCACTTACAGAACCACGAACACCGGGGAGCTGTTTTTT
v_call: TRBV27; clone_size: NA; d_call: NA; j_call: TRBJ2-1; cdr3_aa: CASSLSEGIFNEQFF; cdr3_nt: TGTGCCAGCAGTTTATCAGAGGGGATATTCAATGAGCAGTTCTTC
v_call: TRBV27; clone_size: once; d_call: NA; j_call: TRBJ1-5; cdr3_aa: CASSLSDPYQPQHF; cdr3_nt: TGTGCCAGCAGTTTATCAGACCCTTATCAGCCCCAGCATTTT
v_call: TRBV7-9; clone_size: NA; d_call: TRBD2; j_call: TRBJ2-7; cdr3_aa: CASIGTSGYEQYF; cdr3_nt: TGTGCCAGCATCGGGACTAGCGGCTACGAGCAGTACTTC
v_call: TRBV13; clone_size: NA; d_call: NA; j_call: TRBJ2-1; cdr3_aa: CASSTAWGSYNEQFF; cdr3_nt: TGTGCCAGCAGCACCGCCTGGGGCTCCTACAATGAGCAGTTCTTC
v_call: TRBV4-1; clone_size: NA; d_call: NA; j_call: TRBJ2-7; cdr3_aa: CASSRGGGPGEQYF; cdr3_nt: TGCGCCAGCAGCCGGGGTGGGGGGCCTGGCGAGCAGTACTTC
v_call: TRBV11-2; clone_size: NA; d_call: NA; j_call: TRBJ1-2; cdr3_aa: CASSSQLGLDLHGYTF; cdr3_nt: TGTGCCAGCAGCAGCCAGTTGGGGCTCGACCTCCATGGCTACACCTTC
v_call: TRBV6-5; clone_size: NA; d_call: TRBD1; j_call: TRBJ1-2; cdr3_aa: CASSPGQGDYGYTF; cdr3_nt: TGTGCCAGCAGCCCGGGACAGGGGGACTATGGCTACACCTTC
v_call: TRBV30; clone_size: NA; d_call: NA; j_call: TRBJ2-1; cdr3_aa: CAWSVPGVPTPYNEQFF; cdr3_nt: TGTGCCTGGAGTGTACCGGGAGTCCCAACCCCCTACAATGAGCAGTTCTTC
v_call: TRBV7-9; clone_size: NA; d_call: NA; j_call: TRBJ2-7; cdr3_aa: CASSSLTLSASSYEQYF; cdr3_nt: TGTGCCAGCAGCTCTCTGACCCTCAGTGCATCTAGCTACGAGCAGTACTTC
v_call: TRBV7-9; clone_size: NA; d_call: NA; j_call: TRBJ2-7; cdr3_aa: CASSLAGVFEQYF; cdr3_nt: TGTGCCAGCAGCCTTGCCGGTGTGTTCGAGCAGTACTTC
v_call: TRBV7-9; clone_size: NA; d_call: TRBD1; j_call: TRBJ2-5; cdr3_aa: CASSRIQGHQETQYF; cdr3_nt: TGTGCCAGCAGCCGTATACAGGGGCACCAAGAGACCCAGTACTTC
v_call: TRBV6-5; clone_size: NA; d_call: NA; j_call: TRBJ1-1; cdr3_aa: CASSYSGALEAFF; cdr3_nt: TGTGCCAGCAGTTACTCAGGGGCGCTTGAAGCTTTCTTT
v_call: TRBV4-1; clone_size: NA; d_call: TRBD1; j_call: TRBJ2-5; cdr3_aa: CASSQGDRGGETQYF; cdr3_nt: TGCGCCAGCAGCCAAGGGGACAGGGGCGGTGAGACCCAGTACTTC
v_call: TRBV28; clone_size: NA; d_call: TRBD2; j_call: TRBJ2-7; cdr3_aa: CASSFREGAYEQYF; cdr3_nt: TGTGCCAGCAGTTTCCGGGAGGGTGCCTACGAGCAGTACTTC
v_call: TRBV13; clone_size: once; d_call: NA; j_call: TRBJ2-7; cdr3_aa: CASSLGQAGEQYF; cdr3_nt: TGTGCCAGCAGCTTAGGCCAGGCGGGCGAGCAGTACTTC
v_call: TRBV5-4; clone_size: NA; d_call: NA; j_call: TRBJ2-7; cdr3_aa: CASRGGNRQYF; cdr3_nt: TGTGCCAGCAGAGGGGGGAACCGGCAGTACTTC
v_call: TRBV9; clone_size: NA; d_call: NA; j_call: TRBJ2-5; cdr3_aa: CASSVRDGLETQYF; cdr3_nt: TGTGCCAGCAGCGTCCGAGACGGGTTGGAGACCCAGTACTTC
v_call: TRBV28; clone_size: NA; d_call: TRBD2; j_call: TRBJ2-4; cdr3_aa: CASSPMLAGDKNIQYF; cdr3_nt: TGTGCCAGCAGTCCGATGCTAGCGGGAGACAAAAACATTCAGTACTTC
v_call: TRBV7-9; clone_size: NA; d_call: TRBD1; j_call: TRBJ2-7; cdr3_aa: CASSLRQGAAYEQYF; cdr3_nt: TGTGCCAGCAGCTTACGACAGGGGGCAGCCTACGAGCAGTACTTC